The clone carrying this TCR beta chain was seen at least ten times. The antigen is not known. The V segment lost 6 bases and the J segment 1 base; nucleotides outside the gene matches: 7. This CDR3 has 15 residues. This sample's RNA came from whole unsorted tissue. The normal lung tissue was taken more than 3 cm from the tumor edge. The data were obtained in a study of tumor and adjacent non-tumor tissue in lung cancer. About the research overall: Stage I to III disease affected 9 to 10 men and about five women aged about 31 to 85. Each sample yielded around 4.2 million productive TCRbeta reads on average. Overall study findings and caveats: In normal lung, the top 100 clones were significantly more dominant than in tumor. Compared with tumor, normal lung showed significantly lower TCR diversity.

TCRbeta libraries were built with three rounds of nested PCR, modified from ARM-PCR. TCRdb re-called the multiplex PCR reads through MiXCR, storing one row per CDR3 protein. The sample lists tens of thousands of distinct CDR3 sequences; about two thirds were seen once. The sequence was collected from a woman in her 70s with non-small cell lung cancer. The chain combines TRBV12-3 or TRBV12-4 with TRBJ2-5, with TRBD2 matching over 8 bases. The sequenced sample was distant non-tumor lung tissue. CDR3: CASSYLAGPQETQYF. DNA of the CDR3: TGTGCCAGCAGCTACTTAGCGGGGCCCCAAGAGACCCAGTACTTC.